This is a list of T cell receptor beta chains from one sample in a study of immune characterization of retroperitoneal liposarcoma. TCRdb reanalysed the PCR reads using MiXCR and keeps one entry per CDR3 protein. The sample lists about 2,300 distinct CDR3 sequences; around 21% were seen once. Sequenced: tumor tissue. Source of these receptors: a male donor with retroperitoneal liposarcoma. CDR3s include the opening cysteine and the closing phenylalanine or tryptophan. D genes are given only for firm matches. Part of the rows lack a size; the others show once, few, many or a class for expanded clones.

large | TRBJ2-7 | TRBV6-1 | TRBD2 | 14 | CASSGLAGVHEQYF | TGTGCCAGCAGTGGGCTAGCGGGAGTACATGAGCAGTACTTC
. | TRBJ2-1 | TRBV6-5 | TRBD1 | 15 | CASSAAGQGIREQFF | TGTGCCAGCAGTGCAGCGGGACAGGGGATTCGTGAGCAGTTCTTC
medium-sized | TRBJ2-7 | TRBV11-2 | . | 16 | CASSLAGVSYYNEQYF | TGTGCCAGCAGCTTAGCGGGGGTTAGCTACTACAATGAGCAGTACTTC
. | TRBJ2-3 | TRBV6-1 | . | 14 | CASSERAGTDTQYF | TGTGCCAGCAGTGAAAGGGCGGGCACAGATACGCAGTATTTT
. | TRBJ2-3 | TRBV7-3 | . | 14 | CASSFQGNTDTQYF | TGTGCCAGCAGCTTTCAGGGGAACACAGATACGCAGTATTTT
medium-sized | TRBJ2-1 | TRBV6-4 | TRBD2 | 17 | CASSGTSGRLIRDEQFF | TGTGCCAGCAGTGGGACTAGCGGGAGACTTATTAGGGATGAGCAGTTCTTC
medium-sized | TRBJ2-7 | TRBV11-3 | TRBD1 | 13 | CASSQGQGGEQYF | TGTGCCAGCAGCCAGGGACAGGGAGGCGAGCAGTACTTC
large | TRBJ2-1 | TRBV7-2 | . | 16 | CASSLGAPGGGYEQFF | TGTGCCAGCAGCTTAGGGGCCCCAGGGGGGGGCTACGAGCAGTTCTTC
large | TRBJ2-5 | TRBV6-1 | TRBD1 | 14 | CASRRTGIVETQYF | TGTGCCAGCAGAAGGACAGGGATTGTGGAGACCCAGTACTTC
medium-sized | TRBJ2-7 | TRBV6-1 | TRBD2 | 12 | CASSDPGGEQYF | TGTGCCAGCAGTGACCCGGGGGGGGAGCAGTACTTC
large | TRBJ2-1 | TRBV6-1 | TRBD2 | 17 | CASRAGTSGARREEQFF | TGTGCCAGCCGGGCCGGGACTAGCGGGGCCAGGAGGGAGGAGCAGTTCTTC
medium-sized | TRBJ2-7 | TRBV7-2 | TRBD2 | 16 | CASSRSGRRSYNEQYF | TGTGCCAGCAGCCGTAGCGGGAGAAGGTCCTACAATGAGCAGTACTTC
medium-sized | TRBJ2-5 | TRBV6-1 | TRBD2 | 15 | CASSARTSGQETQYF | TGTGCCAGCAGTGCCCGGACTAGCGGGCAAGAGACCCAGTACTTC
. | TRBJ2-4 | TRBV27 | TRBD1 | 17 | CASNVGVQGATKNIQYF | TGTGCCAGCAATGTGGGCGTCCAGGGGGCGACCAAAAACATTCAGTACTTC
medium-sized | TRBJ2-5 | TRBV7-2 | . | 16 | CASSPLALFQLETQYF | TGTGCCAGCAGCCCCTTGGCGCTATTTCAGCTAGAGACCCAGTACTTC
medium-sized | TRBJ2-7 | TRBV11-2 | . | 14 | CASSLPRVTYEQYF | TGTGCCAGCAGCTTACCGCGCGTAACCTACGAGCAGTACTTC
. | TRBJ2-1 | TRBV7-8 | TRBD2 | 17 | CASSLVPTSGRAHEQFF | TGTGCCAGCAGCTTAGTCCCAACTAGCGGGAGGGCCCATGAGCAGTTCTTC
few | TRBJ2-1 | TRBV6-1 | TRBD2 | 15 | CASSFSGGANNEQFF | TGTGCCAGCAGTTTCAGCGGGGGGGCAAACAATGAGCAGTTCTTC
many | TRBJ2-1 | TRBV6-1 | . | 13 | CASSTFRGNEQFF | TGTGCCAGCAGCACTTTCCGGGGGAATGAGCAGTTCTTC
medium-sized | TRBJ2-1 | TRBV7-2 | TRBD1 | 19 | CASSPLGQGAGPYYNEQFF | TGTGCCAGCAGCCCCCTAGGACAGGGGGCTGGCCCTTACTACAATGAGCAGTTCTTC
. | TRBJ1-4 | TRBV6-1 | TRBD1 | 13 | CASSRDRGEKLFF | TGTGCCAGCAGCCGGGACAGGGGTGAAAAACTGTTTTTT
many | TRBJ1-6 | TRBV7-7 | . | 13 | CASRPPGNSPLHF | TGTGCCAGCAGGCCACCAGGGAATTCACCCCTCCACTTT
. | TRBJ2-3 | TRBV6-8 | TRBD2 | 14 | CASSLAGGTDTQYF | TGTGCCAGCAGCCTAGCGGGCGGGACAGATACGCAGTATTTT
few | TRBJ2-1 | TRBV6-1 | TRBD2 | 16 | CASSRTGTRGDYEQFF | TGTGCCAGCAGTCGTACCGGGACTAGGGGAGATTACGAGCAGTTCTTC
. | TRBJ2-1 | TRBV11-3 | . | 12 | CASSLPRDEQFF | TGTGCCAGCAGCTTGCCAAGAGATGAGCAGTTCTTC
medium-sized | TRBJ2-1 | TRBV6-1 | TRBD1 | 14 | CASLGTGGGYEQFF | TGTGCCTCGCTCGGGACAGGGGGCGGGTACGAGCAGTTCTTC
once | TRBJ2-3 | TRBV10-1 | TRBD1 | 15 | CASSDRRQGADTQYF | TGCGCCAGCAGTGACCGAAGACAGGGAGCAGATACGCAGTATTTT
. | TRBJ2-3 | TRBV25-1 | . | 17 | CASSEGYVGMSTDTQYF | TGTGCCAGCAGTGAGGGTTATGTCGGGATGAGCACAGATACGCAGTATTTT
medium-sized | TRBJ2-7 | TRBV7-2 | . | 14 | CASSVEEGAYEQYF | TGTGCCAGCAGCGTGGAGGAGGGTGCTTACGAGCAGTACTTC
. | TRBJ2-5 | TRBV7-8 | . | 13 | CASSLAEFNEQYF | TGTGCCAGCAGCTTAGCGGAGTTCAATGAGCAGTACTTC
large | TRBJ2-5 | TRBV27 | . | 14 | CASSPRDGEETQYF | TGTGCCAGCAGTCCCCGGGACGGGGAAGAGACCCAGTACTTC
medium-sized | TRBJ2-1 | TRBV6-5 | TRBD2 | 15 | CASSYQAGGGRTQFF | TGTGCCAGCAGTTACCAGGCCGGGGGAGGGAGGACCCAGTTCTTC
. | TRBJ2-1 | TRBV6-1 | TRBD2 | 17 | CASSEFVGGNQGNEQFF | TGTGCCAGCAGTGAATTCGTCGGGGGGAATCAAGGGAATGAGCAGTTCTTC
large | TRBJ2-7 | TRBV7-6 | . | 15 | CASSLTRLPYNEQYF | TGTGCCAGCAGCTTAACACGGCTTCCATACAATGAGCAGTACTTC
large | TRBJ2-5 | TRBV6-1 | . | 13 | CASSEREQETQYF | TGTGCCAGCAGTGAACGGGAGCAAGAGACCCAGTACTTC
many | TRBJ2-3 | TRBV7-2 | TRBD2 | 17 | CASSFPRSGTSTDTQYF | TGTGCCAGCAGCTTTCCACGAAGCGGGACCAGCACAGATACGCAGTATTTT
. | TRBJ2-5 | TRBV6-7 | . | 15 | CASSYKRTDKRTQYF | TGTGCCAGCAGTTACAAACGGACAGACAAGAGGACCCAGTACTTC
. | TRBJ2-1 | TRBV6-1 | . | 14 | CASSPRGGFHEQFF | TGTGCCAGCAGCCCTCGTGGAGGTTTCCACGAGCAGTTCTTC
. | TRBJ2-6 | TRBV12-3/TRBV12-4 | TRBD1 | 15 | CASRGQGRGANVLTF | TGTGCCAGCAGGGGACAGGGGAGGGGGGCCAACGTCCTGACTTTC
medium-sized | TRBJ2-1 | TRBV6-1 | . | 14 | CASSEEYGTYEQFF | TGTGCCAGCAGTGAAGAGTACGGAACCTACGAGCAGTTCTTC
medium-sized | TRBJ2-7 | TRBV11-3 | . | 13 | CASSSGTPYEQYF | TGTGCCAGCAGCTCCGGGACTCCCTACGAGCAGTACTTC
. | TRBJ2-5 | TRBV6-1 | TRBD2 | 15 | CASTPLAGTEETQYF | TGTGCCAGCACCCCCCTAGCGGGGACTGAAGAGACCCAGTACTTC
medium-sized | TRBJ2-2 | TRBV6-1 | TRBD1 | 18 | CASSPKIGATGAAGELFF | TGTGCCAGCAGTCCCAAAATAGGGGCTACAGGGGCAGCCGGGGAGCTGTTTTTT